These T cell receptor beta chains were read from a single sample in a study of human T cells and chemical hapten exposure. TCRdb re-derived calls from the RACE reads in MiXCR, one entry per CDR3 protein. Seen here are around 360,000 distinct CDR3 sequences, about 6.9% observed once, and the top ten hold under 7%. The material sequenced was whole blood, taken in connection with sensitization to the hapten diphenylcyclopropenone (DPC). All receptors come from a woman aged 18-29 years with alopecia areata. Some clones in this sample may be carry-over from other donors' samples. Both conserved end residues are part of each CDR3. A D gene is named only where the DNA matches it firmly. Where a row states a size, it is once, few, many or the class of an expanded clone; other rows omit it.

j_gene	d_gene	v_gene	abundance	CDR3aa	CDR3nt
TRBJ2-3	TRBD2	TRBV2	.	CASSEAGAGGLTDTQYF	TGTGCCAGCAGTGAAGCTGGAGCGGGGGGGCTTACAGATACGCAGTATTTT
TRBJ1-5	.	TRBV12-5	few	CASGLVPRGQPQHF	TGTGCTAGTGGTTTAGTCCCTAGGGGGCAGCCCCAGCATTTT
TRBJ1-1	.	TRBV24-1	many	CATSDNLLEGGTEAFF	TGTGCCACCAGTGACAATCTCCTGGAGGGCGGCACTGAAGCTTTCTTT
TRBJ2-7	.	TRBV4-3	many	CASSQVGRTYEQYF	TGCGCCAGCAGCCAAGTCGGACGGACCTACGAGCAGTACTTC
TRBJ1-1	.	TRBV6-5	many	CASSYSLPMNTEAFF	TGTGCCAGCAGTTACTCCCTTCCGATGAACACTGAAGCTTTCTTT
TRBJ2-7	.	TRBV27	many	CASTKLGTAGEQYF	TGTGCCAGCACTAAACTTGGGACGGCGGGCGAGCAGTACTTC
TRBJ2-7	TRBD2	TRBV7-2	few	CASSLAPAGIPYEQYF	TGTGCCAGCAGCTTAGCTCCAGCGGGGATACCCTACGAGCAGTACTTC
TRBJ1-5	TRBD1	TRBV3-1	few	CASSHGQGGNQPQHF	TGTGCCAGCAGCCACGGACAGGGGGGCAATCAGCCCCAGCATTTT
TRBJ2-1	TRBD1	TRBV5-1	.	CASSSGQGTYNEQFF	TGCGCCAGCAGCTCGGGACAGGGGACATACAATGAGCAGTTCTTC
TRBJ2-1	.	TRBV20-1	many	CSARDSYNEQFF	TGCAGTGCTAGAGACAGCTACAATGAGCAGTTCTTC
TRBJ1-6	.	TRBV3-1	few	CASSQGDSPLHF	TGTGCCAGCAGCCAGGGTGATTCACCCCTCCACTTT
TRBJ2-4	.	TRBV6-2/TRBV6-3	.	CASRTRAKNIQYF	TGTGCCAGCAGGACTAGAGCCAAAAACATTCAGTACTTC
TRBJ1-6	.	TRBV6-1	many	CASSAGPYNSPLHF	TGTGCCAGCAGCGCGGGGCCCTATAATTCACCCCTCCACTTT
TRBJ2-7	TRBD1	TRBV4-2	.	CASRPTGGEQYF	TGTGCCAGCAGACCGACAGGGGGAGAGCAGTACTTC
TRBJ2-5	.	TRBV7-8	few	CASSFRGGGETQYF	TGTGCCAGCAGCTTTAGGGGGGGCGGAGAGACCCAGTACTTC
TRBJ1-1	.	TRBV2	.	CASSEEGTDTEAFF	TGTGCCAGCAGTGAGGAGGGGACGGACACTGAAGCTTTCTTT
TRBJ1-2	.	TRBV12-3/TRBV12-4	many	CASRSSRGFNYGYTF	TGTGCCAGCAGATCAAGCCGGGGGTTTAACTATGGCTACACCTTC
TRBJ2-1	TRBD1	TRBV15	many	CATSIPGQASNEQFF	TGTGCCACCAGCATCCCGGGACAGGCGTCCAATGAGCAGTTCTTC
TRBJ1-1	TRBD1	TRBV28	many	CASGKNQGAAEAFF	TGTGCCAGCGGGAAAAATCAGGGGGCCGCTGAAGCTTTCTTT
TRBJ1-5	.	TRBV9	few	CASSVEPGANQPQHF	TGTGCCAGCAGCGTAGAACCAGGGGCCAATCAGCCCCAGCATTTT
TRBJ2-5	TRBD2	TRBV5-1	few	CASTLLGGGAGETQYF	TGCGCCAGCACCCTCCTTGGCGGGGGGGCCGGGGAGACCCAGTACTTC
TRBJ2-3	.	TRBV27	few	CASSPNPGWDTQYF	TGTGCCAGCAGTCCTAACCCCGGATGGGATACGCAGTATTTT
TRBJ2-1	TRBD1	TRBV6-5	few	CASRSPRTGTYNEQFF	TGTGCCAGCAGATCCCCCCGGACAGGCACCTACAATGAGCAGTTCTTC
TRBJ2-1	TRBD1	TRBV6-1	.	CASRGTGDSYNEQFF	TGTGCCAGCAGGGGGACAGGGGATTCCTACAATGAGCAGTTCTTC
TRBJ1-1	.	TRBV28	many	CASSLGELNTEAFF	TGTGCCAGCAGTTTAGGGGAGTTGAACACTGAAGCTTTCTTT
TRBJ2-1	TRBD2	TRBV4-3	.	CASSQDFGTSGGYNEQFF	TGCGCCAGCAGCCAAGATTTTGGTACTAGCGGGGGATACAATGAGCAGTTCTTC
TRBJ1-1	.	TRBV29-1	many	CSGYSERNTEAFF	TGCAGCGGTTACAGCGAGAGGAACACTGAAGCTTTCTTT
TRBJ2-3	.	TRBV7-2	few	CASSPGPTTDTQYF	TGTGCCAGCAGCCCCGGGCCCACCACAGATACGCAGTATTTT
TRBJ1-6	TRBD1	TRBV3-1	few	CASSQEGQASSYNSPLHF	TGTGCCAGCAGCCAAGAGGGACAGGCTTCCTCCTATAATTCACCCCTCCACTTT
TRBJ2-3	.	TRBV11-1	.	CACSLLSRAEDTQYF	TGTGCCTGCAGCTTATTGAGCAGGGCCGAAGATACGCAGTATTTT
TRBJ2-2	.	TRBV12-3/TRBV12-4	many	CASSLTGSGTGELFF	TGTGCCAGCAGTTTAACAGGGTCAGGGACCGGGGAGCTGTTTTTT
TRBJ2-7	.	TRBV18	.	CASSPRTSSYEQYF	TGTGCCAGCTCACCCCGGACGAGCTCCTACGAGCAGTACTTC
TRBJ1-1	.	TRBV7-3	many	CASSQGARREAFF	TGTGCCAGCAGCCAAGGGGCTAGGAGAGAAGCTTTCTTT
TRBJ1-3	.	TRBV3-1	.	CASSQDDGSIRNTIYF	TGTGCCAGCAGCCAAGATGATGGCAGCATCAGAAACACCATATATTTT
TRBJ2-5	.	TRBV7-2	few	CASSFRQVETQYF	TGTGCCAGCAGCTTTCGACAGGTGGAGACCCAGTACTTC
TRBJ1-1	.	TRBV6-5	many	CASRRGAATSAFF	TGTGCCAGCAGGAGGGGGGCGGCTACTTCAGCTTTCTTT
TRBJ2-6	.	TRBV6-1	.	CASRLGLTSGANVLTF	TGTGCCAGCAGGCTGGGGCTGACCTCTGGGGCCAACGTCCTGACTTTC
TRBJ2-1	TRBD1	TRBV5-8	many	CASSAFEGATYNEQFF	TGTGCCAGCAGCGCTTTCGAGGGGGCTACCTACAATGAGCAGTTCTTC
TRBJ1-5	.	TRBV6-6	many	CASSGQGSQPQHF	TGTGCCAGCAGTGGGCAGGGTAGCCAGCCCCAGCATTTT
TRBJ1-1	.	TRBV7-9	many	CASSSPTGNTEAFF	TGTGCCAGCAGCTCTCCGACAGGCAACACTGAAGCTTTCTTT
TRBJ2-1	.	TRBV28	few	CATSSPGTQEYNEQFF	TGTGCCACCTCCTCCCCCGGGACGCAGGAATACAATGAGCAGTTCTTC
TRBJ2-7	.	TRBV4-2	.	CASSQDSQGYEQYF	TGTGCCAGCAGCCAAGATTCACAGGGTTACGAGCAGTACTTC
TRBJ1-1	.	TRBV7-2	.	CASSLGRGSAEAFF	TGTGCCAGCAGCTTAGGTCGGGGCTCCGCTGAAGCTTTCTTT
TRBJ2-3	TRBD2	TRBV5-1	many	CASSFQVLTTTSRVNTDTQYF	TGCGCCAGCAGCTTTCAGGTTCTAACGACGACTAGCCGAGTAAACACAGATACGCAGTATTTT
TRBJ1-4	TRBD1	TRBV19	.	CASTWTGEDEKLFF	TGTGCCAGTACCTGGACAGGGGAGGATGAAAAACTGTTTTTT
TRBJ2-3	.	TRBV27	.	CASSQTRSLSLGDTQYF	TGTGCCAGCAGTCAGACGAGATCCCTTTCCCTCGGAGATACGCAGTATTTT
TRBJ2-5	TRBD2	TRBV5-1	many	CASSPGLDGETQYF	TGCGCCAGCAGCCCCGGACTAGATGGAGAGACCCAGTACTTC
TRBJ1-4	.	TRBV28	many	CASSFWSEGNEKLFF	TGTGCCAGCAGTTTCTGGTCGGAGGGTAATGAAAAACTGTTTTTT
TRBJ2-4	.	TRBV7-2	many	CASRSGSTKNIQYF	TGTGCCAGCAGGTCCGGGAGTACCAAAAACATTCAGTACTTC
TRBJ2-1	TRBD2	TRBV5-4	.	CASSRTSGGANEQFF	TGTGCCAGCAGCCGGACTAGCGGGGGGGCGAATGAGCAGTTCTTC
TRBJ1-4	.	TRBV12-3/TRBV12-4	few	CASSADMLLFF	TGTGCCAGCAGTGCCGACATGTTACTGTTTTTT
TRBJ2-7	.	TRBV28	few	CASSATVPGLYEQYF	TGTGCCAGCAGCGCGACAGTTCCCGGGCTCTACGAGCAGTACTTC
TRBJ2-2	.	TRBV27	many	CASSPGWGVTGELFF	TGTGCCAGCAGTCCCGGCTGGGGGGTCACCGGGGAGCTGTTTTTT
TRBJ2-4	TRBD2	TRBV28	.	CASSPPGLADAKNIQYF	TGTGCCAGCAGTCCGCCGGGACTAGCGGACGCCAAAAACATTCAGTACTTC